The next 15 T cell receptor beta chains were all read from a single sample in a study of blood T cells in healthy people across ages. Alongside a J-beta primer mix, a sample-barcoded 5' primer served in a second PCR lasting about 7 to 12 cycles. From the 5' RACE reads, TCRdb called clonotypes with MiXCR, one entry per CDR3 protein. Of 1.5 million to 2 million distinct CDR3 sequences listed, about 39% were seen once; the top ten hold 20% to 25%. The sample was blood. These receptors were obtained from a human donor in good health.

This clonotype has a handful of counts. This chain connects TRBV7-2 to TRBJ2-3; D possibly corresponds to TRBD1 (6 bases). The ends were cut back, 4 bases at V and 2 bases at J, with 13 bases in the middle. The CDR3 totals 15 residues. Germline V gives CDR1 SGHTA, CDR2 FQGNSA. The DNA for the CDR3 is TGTGCCAGCAGCTCCACAGGGTGGGACACAGATACGCAGTATTTT. It is translated as CASSSTGWDTDTQYF.

This clonotype has a handful of counts. The J gene is TRBJ2-3, the V gene TRBV4-1; D uncertain. V gave up 4 bases and J gave up 2 bases, with 13 bases separating them. CDR3 size: 15 residues. From germline, CDR1 is MGHRA and CDR2 YSYEKL. The CDR3 bases are TGCGCCAGCAGCCCAGGCCCTGACCCCACAGATACGCAGTATTTT. It specifies CASSPGPDPTDTQYF.

The rearrangement joins TRBV5-1 to TRBJ1-5; D remains unclear. The germline V gene encodes CDR1 SGHRS and CDR2 YFSETQ. Trimming stripped 4 bases from V and 3 bases from J, with 14 bases between. The CDR3 is 15 residues long. The CDR3: CASSPDGIFNQPQHF. DNA of the CDR3: TGCGCCAGCAGCCCGGACGGAATATTCAATCAGCCCCAGCATTTT.

Only a few counts were recorded for this clonotype. The CDR3 spells CASSLKGAEETQYF. The CDR3 region has the DNA TGTGCCAGCAGCTTAAAGGGGGCTGAAGAGACCCAGTACTTC. This rearrangement joins TRBV7-7 to TRBJ2-5; 7 bases are shared with TRBD1. Germline CDR1 SSHAT, CDR2 FNYEAQ (reference sequence). V lost 2 bases and J lost 3; bases outside the gene matches: 3. The CDR3 is made up of 14 amino acids.

This clonotype was seen only a few times. V gene TRBV12-3 or TRBV12-4 combines with J gene TRBJ2-1; D is perhaps TRBD2 (6 bases). Trimming took 5 bases from V and 5 from J, leaving 13 bases between them. The CDR3 has 14 amino acids. CDR3 region: CASSPPGGHNEQFF. In nucleotides, the CDR3 is TGTGCCAGCAGTCCCCCCGGGGGTCACAATGAGCAGTTCTTC.

The J gene is TRBJ2-2, the V gene TRBV20-1; 11 nucleotides line up with TRBD1. Germline assignment: CDR1 DFQATT and CDR2 SNEGSKA (reference sequence). This CDR3 has 14 amino acids. V shed 6 bases, J shed 5 bases, and the junction held 5 bases outside the gene matches. Here the CDR3 reads CSARDRGYTGELFF. The CDR3 nucleotides read TGCAGTGCCCGGGACAGGGGGTATACCGGGGAGCTGTTTTTT.

The chain has TRBV4-2 and TRBJ2-1, with 10 bases aligning to TRBD2. Germline trimming cut 4 bases from V and 0 bases from J; bases unmatched to any gene: 12. The CDR3 loop spans 19 amino acids. CDR1 is LGHNA and CDR2 is YNFKEQ in the germline V gene. CDR3 bases: TGTGCCAGCAGCCCTCTTACGCTAGCGGGGGCCACCTCCTACAATGAGCAGTTCTTC. It is translated as CASSPLTLAGATSYNEQFF.

This chain links TRBV15 with TRBJ1-6; TRBD1 aligns across 8 bases. The CDR3 extends over 16 amino acids. After removal of 0 bases from V and 5 bases from J, the junction contained 3 bases not matched to a gene. Germline V lookup: CDR1 LNHNV, CDR2 YYDKDF (reference sequence). The CDR3 nucleotides read TGTGCCACCAGCAGAGACAGGGGGCTGAATAATTCACCCCTCCACTTT. Protein product: CATSRDRGLNNSPLHF.

V gene TRBV7-2 combines with J gene TRBJ2-1, with TRBD2 matching over 8 bases. The V and J ends lost 0 bases and 4 bases, in that order; junction bases with no gene match: 2. This CDR3 is 15 amino acids long. Germline-derived CDR1 and CDR2 are SGHTA and FQGNSA. The CDR3 bases are TGTGCCAGCAGCTTAGCAGCGGGGGAGTACAATGAGCAGTTCTTC. Translated: CASSLAAGEYNEQFF.

The V call is TRBV27, the J call TRBJ2-7; 8 bases line up with TRBD1. The CDR3 totals 16 residues. V was pared by 5 bases and J by 4 bases, with 13 bases of the junction left unmatched. Germline V lookup: CDR1 MNHEY, CDR2 SMNVEV (reference sequence). The CDR3 nucleotides are TGTGCCAGCAGTCCTTCATCAGGGGGCGTCAGTTACGAGCAGTACTTC. This encodes CASSPSSGGVSYEQYF.

The V gene is TRBV11-2, the J gene TRBJ2-5; D possibly corresponds to TRBD1 (6 bases). The DNA matches TRBJ2-7 better at its end, which makes the J call doubtful. CDR3 length equals 23 residues. The germline V gene encodes CDR1 SGHAT and CDR2 FQNNGV. CDR3 in DNA: TGTGCCAGCAGCCCACACCCGGCAAGTGTCGGTGAACAAGGGGGAACGGCTTTATACGAGCAGTACTTC. Translated: CASSPHPASVGEQGGTALYEQYF.

The chain has TRBV7-2 and TRBJ1-6, with TRBD1 identical over 7 bases. The length of the CDR3 is 16 residues. The V gene end was trimmed by 0 bases and the J gene end by 6 bases; junction bases not matched to a gene: 5. From germline, CDR1 is SGHTA and CDR2 FQGNSA. Written as DNA, the CDR3 is TGTGCCAGCAGCTTAGCGTGGCAGGGGGTTAATTCACCCCTCCACTTT. Translated, it gives CASSLAWQGVNSPLHF. The full variable domain, with the rest looked up from reference TRBV7-2 and TRBJ1-6, is GAGVSQSPSNKVTEKGKDVELRCDPISGHTALYWYRQSLGQGLEFLIYFQGNSAPDKSGLPSDRFSAERTGGSVSTLTIQRTQQEDSAVYLCASSLAWQGVNSPLHFGNGTRLTVT.

This clonotype was picked up a small number of times. V gene TRBV6-1 combines with J gene TRBJ1-2; TRBD1 is a possible D gene (5 bases). The V gene's germline CDR1 is MNHNS and CDR2 SASEGT. The length of the CDR3 is 13 residues. V lost 3 bases and J 3 bases, leaving 8 bases between the germline ends. CDR3 DNA sequence: TGTGCCAGCAGTGACCAGGGTTACTATGGCTACACCTTC. Protein product: CASSDQGYYGYTF.

In this sample, this clonotype turned up many times. The chain carries TRBV5-4 and TRBJ2-5; 10 bases fit TRBD2. J lost 3 bases, V lost 4 bases, and 6 bases had no gene match. Looked up from germline, CDR1 is SGHNT and CDR2 is YYREEE (reference sequence). This CDR3 contains 15 residues. CDR3 residues: CASSLSGRQEETQYF. The CDR3 nucleotides read TGTGCCAGCAGCCTTAGCGGGAGGCAGGAAGAGACCCAGTACTTC. The full variable domain, completed using reference TRBV5-4 and TRBJ2-5, is ETGVTQSPTHLIKTRGQQVTLRCSSQSGHNTVSWYQQALGQGPQFIFQYYREEENGRGNFPPRFSGLQFPNYSSELNVNALELDDSALYLCASSLSGRQEETQYFGPGTRLLVL.

The CDR3 DNA follows: TGCAGTGCTAGTACAGGGTGGAACCAGCCCCAGCATTTT. This codes for CSASTGWNQPQHF. The V call is TRBV20-1, the J call TRBJ1-5, with D perhaps matching TRBD1 (6 bases). CDR1 is DFQATT and CDR2 is SNEGSKA in the germline V gene (reference sequence). Trimming removed 3 bases from V and 7 bases from J, with 13 bases in between. The length of the CDR3 is 13 residues.